This TCR beta chain comes out of a study of blood T cell repertoires in COVID-19. Libraries were prepared by immunoSEQ multiplex PCR; TCRdb keeps only in-frame clonotypes and omits some of them. The table records roughly 430,000 clones, roughly 90% of them present only once. The CDR3 spans 14 residues. The germline V and J ends were trimmed by 0 bases and 4 bases, with 7 bases remaining between them. The germline V gene has CDR1 SGHVS and CDR2 FQNEAQ. This clone came up once. This TCR came from a woman between 40 and 50 years old with acute COVID-19. Input material: PBMCs or T cells enriched from blood (not recorded which). V and J are TRBV7-8 and TRBJ1-5; D is unresolved. The CDR3 DNA follows: TGTGCCAGCAGCTTAGCGTCACAGAATCAGCCCCAGCATTTT. Protein sequence: CASSLASQNQPQHF.